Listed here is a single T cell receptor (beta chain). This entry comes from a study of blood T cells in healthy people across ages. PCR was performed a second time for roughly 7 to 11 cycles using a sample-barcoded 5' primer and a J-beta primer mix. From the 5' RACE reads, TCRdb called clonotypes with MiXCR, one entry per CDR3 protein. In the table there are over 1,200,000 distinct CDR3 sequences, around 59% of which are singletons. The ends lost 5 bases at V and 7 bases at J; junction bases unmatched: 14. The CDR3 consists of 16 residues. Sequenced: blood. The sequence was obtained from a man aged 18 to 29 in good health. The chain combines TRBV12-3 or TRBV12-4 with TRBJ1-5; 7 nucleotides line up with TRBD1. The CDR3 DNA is TGTGCCAGCAGTCAGAGACAGGGAAAAGCGGGACAGCCCCAGCATTTT. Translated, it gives CASSQRQGKAGQPQHF.